The present T cell receptor beta chain was sequenced within a study of shared clonotypes between healthy human individuals. Several immunoSEQ 96-well plates shared each subset's DNA, each plate a replicate. Here immunoSEQ multiplex PCR was the method, and the copy in TCRdb shows in-frame clones only, minus some. Of 600,000 to 700,000 clones listed, about three quarters are singletons. The V segment lost 5 bases and the J segment 4 bases; nucleotides outside the gene matches: 11. Per germline, CDR1 MNHEY and CDR2 SMNVEV (reference sequence). CDR3 length: 15 residues. The sequencing input was memory CD4+ T cells sorted from blood. Specified subset: CD45RA-negative fraction. The TCR originated in a woman in her 30s in good health. This chain connects TRBV27 to TRBJ2-7; 7 positions agree with TRBD2. For the CDR3, the DNA is TGTGCCAGCAGTGGAGTAGCGGGTATAGATTACGAGCAGTACTTC. This translates into CASSGVAGIDYEQYF.